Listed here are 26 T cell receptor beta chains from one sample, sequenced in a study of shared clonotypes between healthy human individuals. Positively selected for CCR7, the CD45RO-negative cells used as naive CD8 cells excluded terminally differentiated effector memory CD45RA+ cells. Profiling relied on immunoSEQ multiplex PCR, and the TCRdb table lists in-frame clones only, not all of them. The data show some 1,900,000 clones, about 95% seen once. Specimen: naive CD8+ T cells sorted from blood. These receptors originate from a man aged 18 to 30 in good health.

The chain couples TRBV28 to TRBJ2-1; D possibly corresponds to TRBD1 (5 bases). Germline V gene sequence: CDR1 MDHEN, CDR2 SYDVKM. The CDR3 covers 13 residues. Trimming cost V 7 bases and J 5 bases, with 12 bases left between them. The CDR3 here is CASTLPRDNEQFF. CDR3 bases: TGTGCCAGCACCCTACCCAGGGACAATGAGCAGTTCTTC.

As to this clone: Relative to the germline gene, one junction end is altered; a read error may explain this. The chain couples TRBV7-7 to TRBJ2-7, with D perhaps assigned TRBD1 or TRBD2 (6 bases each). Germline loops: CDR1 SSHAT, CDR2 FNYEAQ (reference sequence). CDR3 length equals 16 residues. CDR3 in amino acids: CASSFMGGPAPYEQYF. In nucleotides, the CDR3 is TGTGCTAGCAGCTTTATGGGGGGCCCGGCGCCCTACGAGCAGTACTTC.

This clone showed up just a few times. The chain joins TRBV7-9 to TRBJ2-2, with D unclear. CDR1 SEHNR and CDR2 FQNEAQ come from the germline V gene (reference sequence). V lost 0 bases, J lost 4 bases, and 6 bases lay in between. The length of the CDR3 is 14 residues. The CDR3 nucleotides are TGTGCCAGCAGCTTAGCTTCAGTCACCGGGGAGCTGTTTTTT. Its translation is CASSLASVTGELFF. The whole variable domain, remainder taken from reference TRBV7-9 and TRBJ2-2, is DTGVSQNPRHKITKRGQNVTFRCDPISEHNRLYWYRQTLGQGPEFLTYFQNEAQLEKSRLLSDRFSAERPKGSFSTLEIQRTEQGDSAMYLCASSLASVTGELFFGEGSRLTVL.

The CDR3 is CASSEFREGTDTQYF. The CDR3 DNA is TGTGCCAGCAGTGAATTTCGGGAGGGCACAGATACGCAGTATTTT. The chain combines TRBV6-1 with TRBJ2-3; 7 bases agree with TRBD2. Germline V CDR1 and CDR2: MNHNS, SASEGT. Trimming cost V 2 bases and J 1 base; bases outside gene matches: 3. This CDR3 has 15 amino acids.

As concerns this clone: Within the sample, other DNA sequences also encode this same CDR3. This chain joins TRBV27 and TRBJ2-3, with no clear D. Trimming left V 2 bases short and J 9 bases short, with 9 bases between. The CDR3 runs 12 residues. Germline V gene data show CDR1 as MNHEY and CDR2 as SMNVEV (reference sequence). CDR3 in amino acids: CASSLGEGTQYF. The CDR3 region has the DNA TGTGCCAGCAGTTTAGGAGAAGGGACGCAGTATTTT.

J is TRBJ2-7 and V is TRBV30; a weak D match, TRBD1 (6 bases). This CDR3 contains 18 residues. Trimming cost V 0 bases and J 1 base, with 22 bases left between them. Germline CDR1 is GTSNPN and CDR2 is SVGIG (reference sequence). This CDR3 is CAWSVSPFGGGWSYEQYF. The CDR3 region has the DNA TGTGCCTGGAGTGTTTCCCCTTTTGGGGGCGGGTGGTCCTACGAGCAGTACTTC.

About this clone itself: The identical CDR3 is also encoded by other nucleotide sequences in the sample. The CDR3 here is CASSLAGVNEQFF. CDR3 coding DNA: TGTGCCAGCAGTCTAGCGGGGGTCAATGAGCAGTTCTTC. This rearrangement joins TRBV27 to TRBJ2-1; TRBD2 matches at 10 bases. The V segment lost 5 bases and the J segment 6 bases; nucleotides outside the gene matches: 1. The CDR3 is 13 residues long. CDR1 is MNHEY and CDR2 is SMNVEV in the germline V gene (reference sequence).

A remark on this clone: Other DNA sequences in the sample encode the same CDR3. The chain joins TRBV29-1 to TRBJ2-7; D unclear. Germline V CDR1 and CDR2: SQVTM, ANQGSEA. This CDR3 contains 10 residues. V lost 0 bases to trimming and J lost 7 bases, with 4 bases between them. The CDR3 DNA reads TGCAGCGTTGAAGAGGGAGAGCAGTACTTC. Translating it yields CSVEEGEQYF.

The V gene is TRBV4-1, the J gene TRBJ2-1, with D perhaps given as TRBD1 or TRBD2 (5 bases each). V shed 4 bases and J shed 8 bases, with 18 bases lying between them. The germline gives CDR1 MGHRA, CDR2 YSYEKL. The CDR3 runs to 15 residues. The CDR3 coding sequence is TGCGCCAGCAGCCTGTTGGGGGTACCGGGCGATGAGCAGTTCTTC. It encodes CASSLLGVPGDEQFF.

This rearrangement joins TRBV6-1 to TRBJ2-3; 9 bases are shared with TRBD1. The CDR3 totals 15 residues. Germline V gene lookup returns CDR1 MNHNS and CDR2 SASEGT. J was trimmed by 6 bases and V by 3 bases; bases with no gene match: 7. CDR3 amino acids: CASSEGTGLYDTQYF. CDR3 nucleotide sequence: TGTGCCAGCAGTGAGGGGACAGGGTTGTATGATACGCAGTATTTT.

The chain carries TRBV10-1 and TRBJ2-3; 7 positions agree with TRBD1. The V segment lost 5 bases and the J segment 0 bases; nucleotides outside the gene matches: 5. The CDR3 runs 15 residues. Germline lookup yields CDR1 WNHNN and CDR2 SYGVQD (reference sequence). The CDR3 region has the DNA TGCGCCAGCAGTTCTGGGACAGTGAGCACAGATACGCAGTATTTT. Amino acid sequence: CASSSGTVSTDTQYF.

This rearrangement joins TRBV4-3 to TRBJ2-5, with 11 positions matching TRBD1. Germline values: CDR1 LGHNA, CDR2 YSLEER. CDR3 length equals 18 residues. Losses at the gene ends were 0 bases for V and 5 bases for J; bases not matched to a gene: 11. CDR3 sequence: CASSQDRRTGGVSETQYF. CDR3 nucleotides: TGCGCCAGCAGCCAAGATAGACGGACAGGGGGCGTATCGGAGACCCAGTACTTC.

The CDR3 bases are TGTGCCAGCAGCTCGCCGACAGGGTCGCCCTACGAGCAGTACTTC. Protein sequence: CASSSPTGSPYEQYF. The rearrangement joins TRBV11-2 to TRBJ2-7, with TRBD1 matching over 7 bases. This CDR3 has 15 residues. Germline CDR1 reads SGHAT; CDR2 reads FQNNGV. J was trimmed by 2 bases and V by 4 bases; bases with no gene match: 8.

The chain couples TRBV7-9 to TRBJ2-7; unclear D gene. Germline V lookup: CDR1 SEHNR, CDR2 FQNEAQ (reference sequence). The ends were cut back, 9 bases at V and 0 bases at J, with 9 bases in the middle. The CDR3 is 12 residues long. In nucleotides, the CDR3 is TGTGCCAGTACGGAAAACTCCTACGAGCAGTACTTC. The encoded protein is CASTENSYEQYF.

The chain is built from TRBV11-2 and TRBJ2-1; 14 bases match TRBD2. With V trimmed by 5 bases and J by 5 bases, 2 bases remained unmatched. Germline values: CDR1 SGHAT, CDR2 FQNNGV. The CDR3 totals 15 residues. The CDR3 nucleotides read TGTGCCAGCAGCGGGACTAGCGGGAGTCACAATGAGCAGTTCTTC. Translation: CASSGTSGSHNEQFF.

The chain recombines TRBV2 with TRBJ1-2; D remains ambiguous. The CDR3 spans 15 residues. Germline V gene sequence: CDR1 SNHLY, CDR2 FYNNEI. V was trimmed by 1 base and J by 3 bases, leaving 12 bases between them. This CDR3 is CASSEGAGTYYGYTF. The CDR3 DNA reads TGTGCCAGCAGTGAAGGGGCCGGAACCTACTATGGCTACACCTTC. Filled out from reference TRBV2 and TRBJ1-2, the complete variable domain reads EPEVTQTPSHQVTQMGQEVILRCVPISNHLYFYWYRQILGQKVEFLVSFYNNEISEKSEIFDDQFSVERPDGSNFTLKIRSTKLEDSAMYFCASSEGAGTYYGYTFGSGTRLTVV.

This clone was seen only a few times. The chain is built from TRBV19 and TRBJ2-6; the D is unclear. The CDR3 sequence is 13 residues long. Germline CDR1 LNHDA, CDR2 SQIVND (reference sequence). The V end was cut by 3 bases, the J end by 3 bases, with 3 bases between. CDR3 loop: CASSMGGANVLTF. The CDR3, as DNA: TGTGCCAGTAGTATGGGTGGGGCCAACGTCCTGACTTTC. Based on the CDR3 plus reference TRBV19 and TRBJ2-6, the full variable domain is DGGITQSPKYLFRKEGQNVTLSCEQNLNHDAMYWYRQDPGQGLRLIYYSQIVNDFQKGDIAEGYSVSREKKESFPLTVTSAQKNPTAFYLCASSMGGANVLTFGAGSRLTVL.

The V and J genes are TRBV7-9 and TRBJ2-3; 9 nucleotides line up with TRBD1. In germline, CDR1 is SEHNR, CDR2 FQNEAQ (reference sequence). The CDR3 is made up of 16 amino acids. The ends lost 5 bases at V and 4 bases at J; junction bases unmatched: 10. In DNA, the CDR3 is TGTGCCAGCAGCGCTGGGACAGGGCCCATCGCAGATACGCAGTATTTT. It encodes CASSAGTGPIADTQYF.

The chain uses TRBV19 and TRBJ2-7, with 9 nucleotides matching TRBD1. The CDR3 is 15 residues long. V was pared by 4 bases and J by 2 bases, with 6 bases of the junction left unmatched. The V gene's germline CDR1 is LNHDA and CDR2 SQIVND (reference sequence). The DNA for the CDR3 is TGTGCCAGTAGTACTCTACAGGGGGCCGCCTACGAGCAGTACTTC. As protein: CASSTLQGAAYEQYF.

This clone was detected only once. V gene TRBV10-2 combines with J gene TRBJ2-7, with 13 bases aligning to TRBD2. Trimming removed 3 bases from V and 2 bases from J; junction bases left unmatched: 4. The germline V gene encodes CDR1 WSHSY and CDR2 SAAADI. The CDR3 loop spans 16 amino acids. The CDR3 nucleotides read TGCGCCAGCAGTGAACCAGGGACTAGCGGGACCTACGAGCAGTACTTC. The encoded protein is CASSEPGTSGTYEQYF.

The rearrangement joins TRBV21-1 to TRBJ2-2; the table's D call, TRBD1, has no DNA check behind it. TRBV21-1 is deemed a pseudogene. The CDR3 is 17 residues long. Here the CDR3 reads CASTNSRTDPTPGELFF. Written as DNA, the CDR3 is TGTGCCAGCACCAATTCCCGGACAGACCCGACCCCCGGGGAGCTGTTTTTT.

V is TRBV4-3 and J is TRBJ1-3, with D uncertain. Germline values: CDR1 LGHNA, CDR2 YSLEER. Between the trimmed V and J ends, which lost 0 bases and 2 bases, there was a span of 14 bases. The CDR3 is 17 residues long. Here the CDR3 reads CASSQESGLGTGNTIYF. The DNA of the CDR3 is TGCGCCAGCAGCCAAGAGTCTGGCCTTGGGACTGGAAACACCATATATTTT.

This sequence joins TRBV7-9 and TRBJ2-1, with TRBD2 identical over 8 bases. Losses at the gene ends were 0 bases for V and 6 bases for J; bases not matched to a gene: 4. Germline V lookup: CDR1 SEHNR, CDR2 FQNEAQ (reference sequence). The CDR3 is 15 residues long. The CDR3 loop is CASSLAAGEVNEQFF. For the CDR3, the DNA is TGTGCCAGCAGCTTAGCAGCGGGAGAGGTCAATGAGCAGTTCTTC.

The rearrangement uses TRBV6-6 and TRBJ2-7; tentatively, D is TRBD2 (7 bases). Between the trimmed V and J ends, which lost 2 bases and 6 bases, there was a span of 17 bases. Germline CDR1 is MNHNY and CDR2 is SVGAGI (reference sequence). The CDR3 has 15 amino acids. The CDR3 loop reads CASSYPEGGLGEQYF. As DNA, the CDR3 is TGTGCCAGCAGTTACCCAGAGGGGGGGCTCGGCGAGCAGTACTTC.

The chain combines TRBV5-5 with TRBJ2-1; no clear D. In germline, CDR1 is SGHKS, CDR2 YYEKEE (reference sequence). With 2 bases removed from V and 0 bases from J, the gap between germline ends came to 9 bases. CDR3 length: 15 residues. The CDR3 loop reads CASSFPNSSYNEQFF. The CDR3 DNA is TGTGCCAGCAGCTTCCCCAACAGCTCCTACAATGAGCAGTTCTTC.

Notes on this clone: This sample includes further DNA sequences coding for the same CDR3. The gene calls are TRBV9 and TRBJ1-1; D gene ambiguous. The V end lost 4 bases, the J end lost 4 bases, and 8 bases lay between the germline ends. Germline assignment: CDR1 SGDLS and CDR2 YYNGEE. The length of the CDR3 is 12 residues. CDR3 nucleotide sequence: TGTGCCAGCAGCCCCCTAGGCACTGAAGCTTTCTTT. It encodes CASSPLGTEAFF.